The 13 T cell receptor beta chains listed next were all sequenced from one sample in a study of early T cells in non-severe SARS-CoV-2 infection. TCRdb reprocessed the 5' RACE reads with MiXCR, giving one entry per CDR3 protein. The sample records tens of thousands of distinct CDR3 sequences, approximately 12% being singletons. The sample was whole blood. All receptors derive from an adult who was a healthcare worker with PCR-confirmed SARS-CoV-2 infection or an uninfected control (not recorded which).

This clonotype was picked up a small number of times. A much larger clonotype is one base distant, so this may be a read error. No conserved phenylalanine or tryptophan is present at the end of the CDR3, so a read error is the likely explanation. V is TRBV7-2 and J is TRBJ2-3; 7 nucleotides agree with TRBD2. V shed 3 bases, J shed 5 bases, and the junction held 5 bases outside the gene matches. Germline V gene sequence: CDR1 SGHTA, CDR2 FQGNSA. CDR3 length: 14 amino acids. Written as DNA, the CDR3 is TGTGCCAGCAGCTTGGGAGGGCTCAGAGATACGCAGTATTTG. Translated, it gives CASSLGGLRDTQYL.

This clonotype was counted ten times or more. This sequence joins TRBV20-1 and TRBJ2-2, with 7 bases fitting TRBD2. The CDR3 has 14 residues. Germline V lookup: CDR1 DFQATT, CDR2 SNEGSKA (reference sequence). V shed 3 bases, J shed 0 bases, and the junction held 1 base outside the gene matches. CDR3 in DNA: TGCAGTGCTAGTCGGGGGGCGAACACCGGGGAGCTGTTTTTT. Protein: CSASRGANTGELFF.

The rearrangement links TRBV6-8 to TRBJ2-3; D may be TRBD2 (7 bases). Trimming removed 8 bases from V and 1 base from J, with 19 bases in between. This CDR3 has 16 amino acids. Per germline, CDR1 MNHGY and CDR2 SAAAGT. CDR3 protein: CASLYRGGGRTDTQYF. DNA of the CDR3: TGTGCCAGCTTGTACCGGGGCGGGGGCCGCACAGATACGCAGTATTTT.

This clonotype was seen at least ten times. The chain has TRBV7-6 and TRBJ1-1, with no clear D. Germline values: CDR1 SGHVS, CDR2 FNYEAQ. V gave up 5 bases and J gave up 0 bases, with 13 bases separating them. The CDR3 sequence is 15 residues long. This chain's CDR3 is CASSPPSLMNTEAFF. The CDR3 DNA reads as TGTGCCAGCAGCCCCCCCAGTCTCATGAACACTGAAGCTTTCTTT.

This clonotype has at least ten counts. This chain connects TRBV20-1 to TRBJ1-4; no definite D call. The germline gives CDR1 DFQATT, CDR2 SNEGSKA (reference sequence). This CDR3 comprises 10 residues. The germline V and J ends were trimmed by 4 bases and 12 bases, with 9 bases remaining between them. The CDR3 spells CSATGDQLFF. The CDR3 bases are TGCAGTGCTACGGGCGATCAACTGTTTTTT.

In its sample, this clonotype was seen many times. The V and J genes are TRBV6-5 and TRBJ2-7, with 7 bases aligning to TRBD2. The ends lost 0 bases at V and 6 bases at J; junction bases unmatched: 5. The V gene's germline CDR1 is MNHEY and CDR2 SVGAGI. CDR3 length equals 14 residues. CDR3 sequence (DNA): TGTGCCAGCAGTTACTCGGGGAGGGGAGGCGAGCAGTACTTC. Translation gives CASSYSGRGGEQYF.

This clonotype was observed at least ten times. The chain links TRBV2 to TRBJ1-5, with 8 bases aligning to TRBD1. V lost 5 bases and J lost 4; bases outside the gene matches: 7. Germline CDR1 and CDR2: SNHLY and FYNNEI. CDR3 length: 15 residues. CDR3 DNA sequence: TGTGCCAGCAGTTTACCAGGGGGCAGGAATCAGCCCCAGCATTTT. Protein sequence: CASSLPGGRNQPQHF.

The chain links TRBV6-5 to TRBJ2-1; 7 positions match TRBD2. The germline V gene encodes CDR1 MNHEY and CDR2 SVGAGI. There are 17 residues in the CDR3. J lost 10 bases, V lost 3 bases, and 18 bases had no gene match. CDR3 DNA: TGTGCCAGCAGTTATCACCCCGGGGCTAGCGGACGACGGGAGCAGTTCTTC. Protein product: CASSYHPGASGRREQFF.

This clonotype has a count of ten or more. The chain couples TRBV6-5 to TRBJ2-1; 10 bases align to TRBD2. Germline lookup yields CDR1 MNHEY and CDR2 SVGAGI. The CDR3 loop spans 14 amino acids. V shed 7 bases, J shed 7 bases, and the junction held 7 bases outside the gene matches. DNA for the CDR3: TGTGCCAGCATCTCGGCTAGCGGGAGAAATGAGCAGTTCTTC. Residues: CASISASGRNEQFF.

Ten or more counts support this clonotype. This rearrangement joins TRBV5-4 to TRBJ2-7, with no clear D. Germline CDR1 SGHNT, CDR2 YYREEE (reference sequence). This CDR3 has 13 residues. Between the trimmed V and J ends, which lost 0 bases and 6 bases, there was a span of 10 bases. The CDR3 DNA sequence: TGTGCCAGCAGCTTGGTTAATTGGGGCGAGCAGTACTTC. As protein: CASSLVNWGEQYF.

This clonotype was seen many times. V and J are TRBV7-9 and TRBJ1-1; D is possibly TRBD1 (5 bases). V lost 6 bases and J 0 bases, leaving 32 bases between the germline ends. From germline, CDR1 is SEHNR and CDR2 FQNEAQ (reference sequence). The CDR3 spans 21 residues. The CDR3 sequence: CASSQCCQGPAKSGMNTEAFF. DNA for the CDR3: TGTGCCAGCAGTCAATGTTGCCAGGGTCCGGCAAAATCTGGGATGAACACTGAAGCTTTCTTT.

V and J are TRBV28 and TRBJ2-7; 8 nucleotides line up with TRBD1. The CDR3 covers 15 residues. With V trimmed by 6 bases and J by 2 bases, 9 bases remained unmatched. Germline CDR1 is MDHEN and CDR2 is SYDVKM. In DNA form, the CDR3 reads TGTGCCAGCAGACAACCAGGGGGCGACCCCTACGAGCAGTACTTC. Amino acids: CASRQPGGDPYEQYF.

This clonotype has ten or more counts. The chain has TRBV10-3 and TRBJ2-7; D tentatively reads TRBD1 or TRBD2 (5 bases each). Germline V CDR1 and CDR2: ENHRY, SYGVKD. Between the trimmed V and J ends, which lost 4 bases and 2 bases, there was a span of 12 bases. This CDR3 has 14 amino acids. The CDR3 nucleotides read TGTGCCATCAGTGGGGACGTCGCCGCCTACGAGCAGTACTTC. Its protein is CAISGDVAAYEQYF.